The rows below give T cell receptor beta chains drawn from one sample of a study of shared clonotypes between healthy human individuals. Profiling relied on immunoSEQ multiplex PCR, and the TCRdb table lists in-frame clones only, not all of them. The sample holds fewer than 600,000 clones, around 77% seen once. The source material was PBMCs. The receptor source for this set is a woman in her thirties or forties in good health. Some clones in this sample may be carry-over from other donors' samples. The CDR3 runs from the conserved cysteine through the conserved F or W. Fields, in order: V gene, clone size, D gene, J gene, CDR3 DNA, CDR3 protein. D genes are given only for firm matches. Some rows mark clone size as missing; the rest say once, few, many or name a class of expanded clone.

>TRBV11-2|-|-|TRBJ2-5
TGTGCCAGCAGGCCCTGGGGTGGGGTAGAGACCCAGTACTTC
CASRPWGGVETQYF
>TRBV10-3|few|-|TRBJ1-3
TGTGCCACCCGTGACAGTTACTCTGGAAACACCATATATTTT
CATRDSYSGNTIYF
>TRBV21-1|-|-|TRBJ2-4
TGTGCCAGCAGCAAGGCAAGCGGCCTCAAAAACATTCAGTACTTC
CASSKASGLKNIQYF
>TRBV7-9|-|-|TRBJ1-2
TGTGCCAGCAGCTTAGCGGCGGGAGAGATCTATGGCTACACCTTC
CASSLAAGEIYGYTF
>TRBV6-1|-|-|TRBJ1-2
TGTGCCAGCAGTGAAGCTACGGACTATGGCTACACCTTC
CASSEATDYGYTF
>TRBV19|-|TRBD1|TRBJ2-5
TGTGCCAGTAGTTGGACAGGGGGCGCCCGGGAGACCCAGTACTTC
CASSWTGGARETQYF
>TRBV4-1|-|-|TRBJ1-5
TGCGCCAGCAGCCCCGGGACCGGTCAGCCCCAGCATTTT
CASSPGTGQPQHF
>TRBV18|-|-|TRBJ2-2
TGTGCCAGCTCACCAGTCGGGACAAACACCGGGGAGCTGTTTTTT
CASSPVGTNTGELFF
>TRBV27|-|-|TRBJ1-3
TGTGCCAGCAGTCCCAGGCACTCTGGAAACACCATATATTTT
CASSPRHSGNTIYF
>TRBV19|-|TRBD2|TRBJ2-3
TGTGCCAGTAGTATGCCTGGCCTAGCGGGAGTGCCAGATACGCAGTATTTT
CASSMPGLAGVPDTQYF
>TRBV5-6|few|-|TRBJ2-3
TGTGCCAGCAGCTTGGTGGACCCCGGGGGCACAGATACGCAGTATTTT
CASSLVDPGGTDTQYF
>TRBV2|-|-|TRBJ2-7
TGTGCCAGCAGTGCCGTGGCGGTGAGCTCCTACGAGCAGTACTTC
CASSAVAVSSYEQYF
>TRBV6-1|-|TRBD1|TRBJ1-1
TGTGCCAGCAGTGAAAGGGTGTTTAGTAGGGGGCACACTGAAGCTTTCTTT
CASSERVFSRGHTEAFF
>TRBV27|-|TRBD1|TRBJ1-5
TGTGCCAGCAGTAAAGGACAGGGGTTGAGCAATCAGCCCCAGCATTTT
CASSKGQGLSNQPQHF
>TRBV7-9|once|-|TRBJ2-1
TGTGCCAGCAGCTTATCGAAGGGCCGACAGTCCGAGCGGCAGTTCTTC
CASSLSKGRQSERQFF
>TRBV2|-|-|TRBJ2-1
TGTGCCAGCAGTGAGGAAAGGGACTACAATGAGCAGTTCTTC
CASSEERDYNEQFF
>TRBV28|few|TRBD2|TRBJ2-2
TGTGCCAGCAGACTTACGGGCGGGAGGAGCTCCGGGGAGCTGTTTTTT
CASRLTGGRSSGELFF
>TRBV4-3|-|-|TRBJ2-1
TGCGCCAGCAGCCAGCGGGATGTCGTCCACAATGAGCAGTTCTTC
CASSQRDVVHNEQFF
>TRBV7-9|-|TRBD1|TRBJ2-5
TGTGCCAGCAGCTTATACGGGACAGGGTCGGAGACCCAGTACTTC
CASSLYGTGSETQYF
>TRBV27|-|TRBD2|TRBJ2-7
TGTGCCAGCAGTTTACTAGGGACTAGCGGGAGTGACGAGCAGTACTTC
CASSLLGTSGSDEQYF
>TRBV5-6|many|-|TRBJ2-6
TGTGCCAGCAGCTATGGGCCCTCTGGGGCCAACGTCCTGACTTTC
CASSYGPSGANVLTF
>TRBV28|-|-|TRBJ2-7
TGTGCCAGCAGTTTGCTCGGATCCACCCTAAAGGGGCAGTACTTC
CASSLLGSTLKGQYF
>TRBV5-1|-|-|TRBJ2-3
TGCGCCAGCAGCTCCCTTCCCGGTCCAGATACGCAGTATTTT
CASSSLPGPDTQYF
>TRBV18|-|TRBD2|TRBJ2-1
TGTGCCAGCTCACCTCTCGGACTAGCGGGAAACTCCTACAATGAGCAGTTCTTC
CASSPLGLAGNSYNEQFF
>TRBV11-3|-|-|TRBJ2-2
TGTGCCAGCAGCTTAGTGAACACCGGGGAGCTGTTTTTT
CASSLVNTGELFF
>TRBV5-4|few|TRBD2|TRBJ2-3
TGTGCCAGCAGCCGGACTAGCTTCTCCACAGATACGCAGTATTTT
CASSRTSFSTDTQYF
>TRBV7-3|once|-|TRBJ2-1
TGTGCCAGCAGCCGAGGGGGACCCTCCAATGAGCAGTTCTTC
CASSRGGPSNEQFF
>TRBV7-6|-|TRBD2|TRBJ2-7
TGTGCCAGCAGGGGTATGGGGGGAGGGGAGCAGTACTTC
CASRGMGGGEQYF
>TRBV6-6|-|-|TRBJ2-3
TGTGCCAGCAGTATCGTAGAAGATACGCAGTATTTT
CASSIVEDTQYF
>TRBV7-9|-|-|TRBJ2-1
TGTGCCAGCAGCTTAGCTTCTGAGTACAATGAGCAGTTCTTC
CASSLASEYNEQFF
>TRBV5-1|-|-|TRBJ1-2
TGCGCCAGCAGCCAGGACGGAACTAACTATGGCTACACCTTC
CASSQDGTNYGYTF
>TRBV7-2|-|-|TRBJ2-7
TGTGCCAGCAGCTTAGTCGGATTGGGTTCACTCTACGAGCAGTACTTC
CASSLVGLGSLYEQYF
>TRBV9|-|TRBD2|TRBJ2-1
TGTGCCAGCAGCGCCCTAGCGGGGTCCTACAATGAGCAGTTCTTC
CASSALAGSYNEQFF
>TRBV5-6|once|-|TRBJ2-2
TGTGCCAGCAGCTTGGGGGCTAGGGACACCGGGGAGCTGTTTTTT
CASSLGARDTGELFF
>TRBV5-5|few|-|TRBJ2-7
TGTGCCAGCAGCGTCGGGACCTACGAGCAGTACTTC
CASSVGTYEQYF
>TRBV15|-|TRBD2|TRBJ2-3
TGTGCCACCAGCATCTTTCCGGGACTAGCGGGAGTGGATACGCAGTATTTT
CATSIFPGLAGVDTQYF
>TRBV7-3|-|-|TRBJ2-2
TGTGCCAGCAGCCCACCACGAGCTGGCACCGGGGAGCTGTTTTTT
CASSPPRAGTGELFF
>TRBV7-9|many|-|TRBJ1-2
TGTGCCAGCAGTTTCAGGGATAACTATGGCTACACCTTC
CASSFRDNYGYTF
>TRBV7-3|-|TRBD1|TRBJ1-1
TGTGCCAGCAGCTGGGACAGGGACACTGAAGCTTTCTTT
CASSWDRDTEAFF
>TRBV4-2|-|TRBD1|TRBJ1-2
TGTGCCAGCAGCCAAGATCGTGGGACAGCAAACTATGGCTACACCTTC
CASSQDRGTANYGYTF
>TRBV7-9|once|-|TRBJ2-3
TGTGCCAGCAGCTCCCACATCCGACAGTCCCGTCAAGATACGCAGTATTTT
CASSSHIRQSRQDTQYF
>TRBV18|-|-|TRBJ1-1
TGTGCCAGCTCACCACCCAGCGACAGAGAAGCTTTCTTT
CASSPPSDREAFF
>TRBV28|once|-|TRBJ1-5
-
CASSSSGGRRQPQHF
>TRBV7-3|few|-|TRBJ2-1
TGTGCCAGCAGCTTACGCCGTGGGTGGGATGAGCAGTTCTTC
CASSLRRGWDEQFF
>TRBV19|-|-|TRBJ2-1
TGTGCCAGTAGTATAGCGGATGAGCAGTTCTTC
CASSIADEQFF
>TRBV5-4|-|-|TRBJ2-7
TGTGCCAGCAGCTTGAGGGACAACGAGCAGTACTTC
CASSLRDNEQYF
>TRBV6-1|-|TRBD1|TRBJ2-3
TGTGCCAGCAGTAACGACAGGGCGATCGCAGATACGCAGTATTTT
CASSNDRAIADTQYF
>TRBV7-2|once|-|TRBJ2-5
TGTGCCAGCAGCTCGTACCACAGGCGGGTGGAGACCCAGTACTTC
CASSSYHRRVETQYF
>TRBV28|-|TRBD1|TRBJ1-2
TGTGCCAGCAGTCCCCCGGGACAGGGTTTCTATGGCTACACCTTC
CASSPPGQGFYGYTF
>TRBV11-2|-|-|TRBJ2-5
TGTGCCAGCAGCTTAGATTATGGGCCGTCAGAGACCCAGTACTTC
CASSLDYGPSETQYF
>TRBV5-6|-|-|TRBJ1-1
TGTGCCAGCATTGGGAGGGTGAACACTGAAGCTTTCTTT
CASIGRVNTEAFF
>TRBV6-1|few|TRBD1|TRBJ1-3
TGTGCCAGCAGTGACTTTTTGACAGGGGGATTTGGAAACACCATATATTTT
CASSDFLTGGFGNTIYF
>TRBV9|-|-|TRBJ2-1
TGTGCCAGCAGCGTAGGGGATTCCAGGAGCTCCTACAATGAGCAGTTCTTC
CASSVGDSRSSYNEQFF
>TRBV7-2|-|TRBD2|TRBJ2-3
TGTGCCAGCTCCAAGGAGGGACTAGCGGCCACAGATACGCAGTATTTT
CASSKEGLAATDTQYF
>TRBV7-2|-|TRBD1|TRBJ2-1
TGTGCCAGCAGCTTAGTCCTAGGGGGCGATGAGCAGTTCTTC
CASSLVLGGDEQFF